The entry below gives a single TCR beta chain sequence along with its context. This specimen comes from a study of shared clonotypes between healthy human individuals. CDR3 length: 15 residues. The V segment lost 6 bases and the J segment 5 bases; nucleotides outside the gene matches: 7. Germline V gene sequence: CDR1 SNHLY, CDR2 FYNNEI. Investigators spread the genomic DNA of each subset evenly over several immunoSEQ plates. Measured with immunoSEQ multiplex PCR; TCRdb has only the in-frame clones, and not every one. The table has fewer than 850,000 clones, about two thirds seen once. This TCR came from a woman in her thirties in good health. The specimen sequenced was memory CD4+ T cells sorted from blood. Subset defined: CD45RA-negative fraction. This sequence joins TRBV2 and TRBJ1-4; 9 bases are shared with TRBD1. CDR3 amino acids: CASRVLGTGNEKLFF. The DNA of the CDR3 is TGTGCCAGCAGGGTCCTCGGGACAGGGAATGAAAAACTGTTTTTT.